The T cell receptor beta chain described here comes from a study of cytomegalovirus exposure and HLA in healthy donors. Overall study results and limits: Immune exposure information comprised only CMV serostatus. Researchers catalogued over 150 TCR beta chains as cytomegalovirus-associated.

On this clone itself: Its antigen is unidentified.

Whereas donors were nominally healthy upon sampling, unrecorded immune exposures were probable. With 60 Vbeta and 13 Jbeta primers, the PCR was carried out. The repertoire was sequenced with immunoSEQ multiplex PCR; TCRdb's copy has only in-frame clones and lacks some. The data show about 130,000 clones, less than 85% seen once. Material for sequencing was PBMCs. This clonotype originated in a male donor in good health and CMV-seronegative.

CDR3: CASSLARTSYEQYF. The CDR3 coding sequence is TGTGCCAGCAGCTTAGCGAGGACTAGCTACGAGCAGTACTTC. The chain couples TRBV7-9 to TRBJ2-5; TRBD2 agrees at 7 bases. The end of the DNA is better explained by TRBJ2-7, so the J call may be wrong. The CDR3 is 14 amino acids. Germline CDR1 reads SEHNR; CDR2 reads FQNEAQ (reference sequence).